This T cell receptor (beta chain) was recorded in a study of OX40 agonist ivuxolimab in advanced cancers. Study-level background: With a range of roughly 20 to 85, age averaged 60 years, and around 83% were male. The eligibility criteria allowed prior anti-PD-1, anti-PD-L1 or anti-CTLA-4 therapy, and around 38% had some. Study-wide findings and caveats: Both blood CD4+ and CD8+ T cells showed clonal growth by week 6 at 0.1 to 3.0 mg/kg.

The V gene lost 6 bases and the J gene lost 0 bases, with 9 bases spanning the gap. In germline, CDR1 is LNHNV, CDR2 YYDKDF (reference sequence). The CDR3 consists of 14 residues. This table comes from immunoSEQ multiplex PCR, and its TCRdb copy is limited to in-frame clones, with some not included. The sample shows some 42,000 clones, over 75% of them seen only once. Worth noting for this clone: Its antigen is as yet unknown.

Systemic immunosuppression or a history of autoimmune disease excluded patients. The sequences come from CD4+ or CD8+ T cells sorted from blood, collected in a trial of the OX40 agonist ivuxolimab. The receptor was derived from an adult with an advanced solid tumor such as melanoma, head and neck, liver or kidney cancer. V usage is TRBV15 and J usage is TRBJ1-3, with D tentatively TRBD1 (5 bases). The chain's CDR3 is CATRGDGSGNTIYF. In DNA, the CDR3 is TGTGCCACCAGGGGGGACGGCTCTGGAAACACCATATATTTT. Supplemented by reference TRBV15 and TRBJ1-3, the full variable domain reads DAMVIQNPRYQVTQFGKPVTLSCSQTLNHNVMYWYQQKSSQAPKLLFHYYDKDFNNEADTPDNFQSRRPNTSFCFLDIRSPGLGDTAMYLCATRGDGSGNTIYFGEGSWLTVV.